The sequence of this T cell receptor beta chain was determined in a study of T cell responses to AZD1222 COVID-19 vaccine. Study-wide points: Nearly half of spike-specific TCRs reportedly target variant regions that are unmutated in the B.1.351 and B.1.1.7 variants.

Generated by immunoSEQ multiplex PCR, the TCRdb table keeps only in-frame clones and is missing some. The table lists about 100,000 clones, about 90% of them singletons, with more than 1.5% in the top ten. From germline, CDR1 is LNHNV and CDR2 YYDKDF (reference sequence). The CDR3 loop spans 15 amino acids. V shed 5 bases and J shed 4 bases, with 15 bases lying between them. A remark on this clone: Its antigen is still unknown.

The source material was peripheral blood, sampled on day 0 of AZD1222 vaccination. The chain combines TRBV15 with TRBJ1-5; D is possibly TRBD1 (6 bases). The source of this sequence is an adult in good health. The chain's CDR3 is CATSFITGWNQPQHF. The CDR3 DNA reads TGTGCCACCAGCTTCATAACAGGGTGGAATCAGCCCCAGCATTTT.